This T cell receptor (beta chain) was sequenced during a study of T cell repertoires in cytomegalovirus infection. Study details: Shared public TCR beta signatures pointed to both CMV infection and a matching HLA type. General study points: The ex vivo response was dominated by HLA-C-restricted CMV-specific TCR beta clonotypes. CMV carriers having the relevant HLA were flagged by cumulative public TCR beta family frequency.

A remark on this clonotype: Its antigen is not identified.

Between the trimmed V and J ends, which lost 4 bases and 6 bases, there was a span of 10 bases. The CDR3 is 12 residues long. Germline CDR1 ENHRY, CDR2 SYGVKD. TCRdb independently ran MiXCR on the reads; one entry per CDR3 protein. The sample consists of about 310,000 distinct CDR3 sequences, approximately 25% of them appearing once. Sequenced material: cultured PBMCs, taken from culture after CMV antigen stimulation. The clonotype comes from a human donor in good health (CMV status not recorded). Some clones in this sample may be carry-over from other donors' samples. The V call is TRBV10-3, the J call TRBJ2-7; D remains unclear. CDR3 nucleotide sequence: TGTGCCATCAGTGCTAAAGGTACCGAGCAGTACTTC. This translates into CAISAKGTEQYF.